These T cell receptor beta chains were read from a single sample in a study of blood T cell repertoires in COVID-19. Only in-frame clones appear in the TCRdb table, and some are missing; sequencing was by immunoSEQ multiplex PCR. The table lists roughly 360,000 clones, about 80% of them singletons. Sequenced: peripheral blood. These TCRs come from a human donor with acute or convalescent COVID-19. The donor label of this sample is uncertain. Each CDR3 is given with its conserved first and last residue. D genes are given only for firm matches. Only part of the rows carry a size: once, few, many, or a class if the clone is expanded.

-	TRBV5-1	-	TRBJ1-3	TGCGCCAGCAGCTTGGGAGGGATCCGCTCTGGAAACACCATATATTTT	CASSLGGIRSGNTIYF
-	TRBV18	-	TRBJ1-2	TGTGCCAGCTCACCAGGGACGGGGGATACAAACTATGGCTACACCTTC	CASSPGTGDTNYGYTF
-	TRBV10-3	TRBD2	TRBJ2-3	TGTGCCATCGGGTCTAGCGGGAGCCCAGATACGCAGTATTTT	CAIGSSGSPDTQYF
-	TRBV5-6	-	TRBJ1-5	TGTGCCAGCAGCTTGTACAACCTCAATCAGCCCCAGCATTTT	CASSLYNLNQPQHF
-	TRBV19	-	TRBJ1-2	TGTGCCAGTAGTATAGGGACTGTCGGTGGCTACACCTTC	CASSIGTVGGYTF
-	TRBV29-1	-	TRBJ1-1	TGCAGCGTTCGACCACAGCACAGGAACACTGAAGCTTTCTTT	CSVRPQHRNTEAFF
-	TRBV6-4	-	TRBJ1-1	TGTGCCAGCAGCCCTCGCGCAGGCACGAACACTGAAGCTTTCTTT	CASSPRAGTNTEAFF
-	TRBV7-6	-	TRBJ1-3	TGTGCCAGCAGCTTAGTGGAGGGGTTGGAGGGAAACACCATATATTTT	CASSLVEGLEGNTIYF
-	TRBV27	TRBD1	TRBJ1-5	TGTGCCAGCAGTTTAGGGAAAGGGGGCGATCAGCCCCAGCATTTT	CASSLGKGGDQPQHF
-	TRBV5-5	TRBD2	TRBJ2-1	TGTGCCAGCAGCTTGGGTGGGTGGCTAGCGGGAAACAATGAGCAGTTCTTC	CASSLGGWLAGNNEQFF
-	TRBV5-4	-	TRBJ1-1	TGTGCCAGCAGCTGGCAGGGTCGGACTGAAGCTTTCTTT	CASSWQGRTEAFF
-	TRBV28	TRBD1	TRBJ1-5	TGTGCCAGCAGTCCGTGGACAGGGGGGAATCAGCCCCAGCATTTT	CASSPWTGGNQPQHF
once	TRBV18	-	TRBJ2-1	TGTGCCAGCTCACCCCCCGGGGTAGTTAGCGCTTATGAGCAGTTCTTC	CASSPPGVVSAYEQFF
-	TRBV2	TRBD1	TRBJ1-2	TGTGCCAGCAGTGAGCGGACAGGGGTGCTAGGCTACACCTTC	CASSERTGVLGYTF
-	TRBV7-6	TRBD1	TRBJ1-5	TGTGCCAGCAGTAAACGACAGGGAGTTTATCAGCCCCAGCATTTT	CASSKRQGVYQPQHF
-	TRBV28	TRBD1	TRBJ1-3	TGTGCCAGCAGCCCCGGGACAGGGGTGAGAAACACCATATATTTT	CASSPGTGVRNTIYF
-	TRBV27	TRBD1	TRBJ2-3	TGTGCCAGCAGTTTAAGGGGGACAGGGAGGAACCAGCGCACAGATACGCAGTATTTT	CASSLRGTGRNQRTDTQYF
-	TRBV5-4	TRBD2	TRBJ2-1	TGTGCCAGCAGCCTGGGACTAGCTGAGCAGTTCTTC	CASSLGLAEQFF
-	TRBV7-2	-	TRBJ1-6	TGTGCCAGCAGCTTAGGGGGGGTGAGTTCACCCCTCCACTTT	CASSLGGVSSPLHF
-	TRBV6-5	TRBD1	TRBJ1-2	TGTGCCAGCAGTTCCCAGGGGGCCACCTATGGCTACACCTTC	CASSSQGATYGYTF
once	TRBV10-3	-	TRBJ1-1	TGTGCCATCAGTGAGCGCCAGGGCGGTGAAGCTTTCTTT	CAISERQGGEAFF
few	TRBV10-1	TRBD1	TRBJ1-2	TGCGCCAGCAGTGAGGACAGGGTCCTCGGCTACACCTTC	CASSEDRVLGYTF
-	TRBV6-5	TRBD2	TRBJ2-1	TGTGCCAGCAGTTCATACAGCGGGAGAAAGTACAATGAGCAGTTCTTC	CASSSYSGRKYNEQFF
-	TRBV7-9	TRBD2	TRBJ2-7	TGTGCCAGCAGCCGCACTAGCGGAAGCTCCTACGAGCAGTACTTC	CASSRTSGSSYEQYF
-	TRBV6-2/TRBV6-3	TRBD1	TRBJ1-4	TGTGCCAGCAGTTACTCGGGGACAGGGGGAAATGAAAAACTGTTTTTT	CASSYSGTGGNEKLFF
few	TRBV18	TRBD1	TRBJ1-1	TGTGCCAGCTCACCACGGGACAGTTTGTCCACTGAAGCTTTCTTT	CASSPRDSLSTEAFF
-	TRBV4-1	TRBD2	TRBJ2-1	TGCGCCAGCAGCCAAGGGAGGGGGACTAGCTATATTTACAATGAGCAGTTCTTC	CASSQGRGTSYIYNEQFF
-	TRBV14	TRBD1	TRBJ2-7	TGTGCCACCGGGACAGGGGTTGGATACGAGCAGTACTTC	CATGTGVGYEQYF
once	TRBV28	TRBD1	TRBJ1-1	TGTGCCAGCAGTTCGGAAGCGACAGGGCACGCCGAAGCTTTCTTT	CASSSEATGHAEAFF
-	TRBV29-1	-	TRBJ1-1	TGCAGCGTTGTAGGGGGGGAAAAAGGGGCTGAAGCTTTCTTT	CSVVGGEKGAEAFF
-	TRBV4-1	-	TRBJ2-4	TGCGCCAGCACCCAATTGCAGGGGGGCAAAAACATTCAGTACTTC	CASTQLQGGKNIQYF
-	TRBV5-1	-	TRBJ1-5	TGCGCCAGCAGCTTGGCCGGGGGAAATCAGCCCCAGCATTTT	CASSLAGGNQPQHF
once	TRBV13	TRBD1	TRBJ2-7	TGTGCCAGCAGCTTTAAGACAGGGGGCCGGGAGCAGTACTTC	CASSFKTGGREQYF
-	TRBV5-1	TRBD1	TRBJ1-6	TGCGCCAGCAGCACCCTGACAGGGACCCCGAATTCACCCCTCCACTTT	CASSTLTGTPNSPLHF
-	TRBV9	TRBD1	TRBJ2-7	TGTGCCAGCAGCGCGACCCCGGGACAGGTTTACGAGCAGTACTTC	CASSATPGQVYEQYF